Each of the 4 T cell receptor beta chains below was sequenced from the same sample in a study of vaccination and CD4 T cells after COVID-19. With the Oncomine TCR Beta short-read assay, DNA from cultured CD4+ T cells was sequenced. TCRdb re-called the PCR reads through MiXCR, storing one row per CDR3 protein. The table includes some 6,600 distinct CDR3 sequences, less than 60% detected once. The treatment: roughly 10-day PBMC culture with coronavirus spike peptide pools or control peptides (ViraFEST assay). Pre-COVID-19 pandemic sampling (2011-2018) yielded the unexposed donor's CD4+ T cells. These receptors are not linked to any known antigen. Sequencing input: CD4+ T cells from blood, cultured in vitro. These receptors were obtained from a human donor in good health.

This clonotype showed up just a few times. The V and J genes are TRBV7-9 and TRBJ1-5; 7 bases are a match to TRBD1. The CDR3 has 15 amino acids. CDR1 is SEHNR and CDR2 is FQNEAQ in the germline V gene (reference sequence). Trimming cost V 6 bases and J 2 bases; bases outside gene matches: 7. CDR3 region: CASRQQGQGNQPQHF. The CDR3 region has the DNA TGTGCCAGCAGACAACAGGGGCAAGGCAATCAGCCCCAGCATTTT.

The chain couples TRBV5-4 to TRBJ1-1; D gene ambiguous. V gave up 3 bases and J gave up 7 bases, with 10 bases separating them. This CDR3 has 12 amino acids. Germline CDR1 and CDR2: SGHNT and YYREEE (reference sequence). The CDR3 coding sequence is TGTGCCAGCAGCTCTCTCGATGGTGAAGCTTTCTTT. Translated: CASSSLDGEAFF.

The chain uses TRBV12-3 or TRBV12-4 and TRBJ2-3; D unresolved. The CDR3 is 14 residues long. V lost 1 base and J 0 bases, leaving 5 bases between the germline ends. CDR3 amino acids: CASSLGVSTDTQYF. The CDR3 DNA reads TGTGCCAGCAGTTTAGGAGTTAGCACAGATACGCAGTATTTT.

Only a few counts were recorded for this clonotype. The V call is TRBV12-3 or TRBV12-4, the J call TRBJ2-7, with 11 bases that match TRBD2. V lost 6 bases, J lost 0 bases, and 4 bases stayed unmatched. CDR3 length equals 15 residues. The CDR3 here is CASSRTSGGSYEQYF. The CDR3 nucleotides read TGTGCCAGCAGCCGTACTAGCGGGGGCTCCTACGAGCAGTACTTC.